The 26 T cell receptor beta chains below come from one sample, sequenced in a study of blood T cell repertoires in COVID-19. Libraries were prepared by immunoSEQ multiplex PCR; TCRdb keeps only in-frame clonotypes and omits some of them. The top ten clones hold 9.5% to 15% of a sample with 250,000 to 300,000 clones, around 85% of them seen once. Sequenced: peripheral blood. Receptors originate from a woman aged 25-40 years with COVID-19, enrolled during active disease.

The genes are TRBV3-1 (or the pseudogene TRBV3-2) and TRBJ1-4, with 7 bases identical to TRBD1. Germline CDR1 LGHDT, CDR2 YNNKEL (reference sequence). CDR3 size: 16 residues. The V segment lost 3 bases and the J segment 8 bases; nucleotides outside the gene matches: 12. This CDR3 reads CASSHSDRARKEKLFF. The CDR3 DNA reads TGTGCCAGCAGCCATTCCGACAGGGCTAGGAAGGAAAAACTGTTTTTT.

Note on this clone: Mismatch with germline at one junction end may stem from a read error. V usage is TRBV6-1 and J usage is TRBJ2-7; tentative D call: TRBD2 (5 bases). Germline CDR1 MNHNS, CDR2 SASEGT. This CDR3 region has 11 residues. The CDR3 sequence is CASFDGVSWAF. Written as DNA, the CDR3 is TGTGCCAGTTTCGACGGGGTCTCCTGGGCTTTC.

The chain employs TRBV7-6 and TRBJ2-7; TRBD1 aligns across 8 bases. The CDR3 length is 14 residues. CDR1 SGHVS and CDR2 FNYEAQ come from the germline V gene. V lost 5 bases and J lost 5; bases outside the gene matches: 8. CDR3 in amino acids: CASSQGDRPDEQYF. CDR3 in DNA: TGTGCCAGCAGCCAGGGGGACAGGCCCGACGAGCAGTACTTC. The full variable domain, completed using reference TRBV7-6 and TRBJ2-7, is GAGVSQSPRYKVTKRGQDVALRCDPISGHVSLYWYRQALGQGPEFLTYFNYEAQQDKSGLPNDRFSAERPEGSISTLTIQRTEQRDSAMYRCASSQGDRPDEQYFGPGTRLTVT.

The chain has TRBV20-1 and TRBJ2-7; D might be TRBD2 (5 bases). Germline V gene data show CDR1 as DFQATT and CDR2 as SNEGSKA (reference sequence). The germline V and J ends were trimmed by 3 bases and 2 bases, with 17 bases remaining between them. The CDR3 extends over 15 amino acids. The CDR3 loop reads CSASAPGEYTYEQYF. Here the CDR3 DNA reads TGCAGTGCTAGTGCTCCCGGGGAGTATACCTACGAGCAGTACTTC.

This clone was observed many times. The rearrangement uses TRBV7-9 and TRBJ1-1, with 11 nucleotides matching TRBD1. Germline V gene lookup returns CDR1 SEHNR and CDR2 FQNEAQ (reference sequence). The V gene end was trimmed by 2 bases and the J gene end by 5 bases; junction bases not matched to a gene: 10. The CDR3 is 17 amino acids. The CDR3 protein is CASSLRGQGVEGTEAFF. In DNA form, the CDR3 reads TGTGCCAGCAGCTTAAGGGGACAGGGGGTGGAGGGTACTGAAGCTTTCTTT.

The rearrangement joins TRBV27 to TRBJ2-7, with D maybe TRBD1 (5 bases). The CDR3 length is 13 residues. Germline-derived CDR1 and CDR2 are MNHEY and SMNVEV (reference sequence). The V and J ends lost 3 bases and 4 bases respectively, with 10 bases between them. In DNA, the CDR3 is TGTGCCAGCAGTTTCGCGGCAGGGTACGAGCAGTACTTC. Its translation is CASSFAAGYEQYF.

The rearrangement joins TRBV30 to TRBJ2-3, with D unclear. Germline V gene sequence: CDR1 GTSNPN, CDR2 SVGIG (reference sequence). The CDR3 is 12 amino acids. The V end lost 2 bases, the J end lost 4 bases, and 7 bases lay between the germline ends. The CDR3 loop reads CAWSFVADTQYF. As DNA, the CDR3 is TGTGCCTGGAGTTTTGTCGCAGATACGCAGTATTTT. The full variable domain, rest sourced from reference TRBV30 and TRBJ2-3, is SQTIHQWPATLVQPVGSPLSLECTVEGTSNPNLYWYRQAAGRGLQLLFYSVGIGQISSEVPQNLSASRPQDRQFILSSKKLLLSDSGFYLCAWSFVADTQYFGPGTRLTVL.

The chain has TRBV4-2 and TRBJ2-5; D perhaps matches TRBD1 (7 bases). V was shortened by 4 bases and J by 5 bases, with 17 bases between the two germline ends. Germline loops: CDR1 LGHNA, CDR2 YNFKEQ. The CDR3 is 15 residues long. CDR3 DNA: TGTGCCAGCAGCCTTCCCGGACAGGCGGGGGAGACCCAGTACTTC. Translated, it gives CASSLPGQAGETQYF.

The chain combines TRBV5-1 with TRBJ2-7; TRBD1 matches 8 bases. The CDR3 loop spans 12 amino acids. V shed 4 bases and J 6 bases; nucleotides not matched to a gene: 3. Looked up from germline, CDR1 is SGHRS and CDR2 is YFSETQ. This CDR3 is CASSTQGAEQYF. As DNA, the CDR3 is TGCGCCAGCAGCACCCAGGGGGCCGAGCAGTACTTC.

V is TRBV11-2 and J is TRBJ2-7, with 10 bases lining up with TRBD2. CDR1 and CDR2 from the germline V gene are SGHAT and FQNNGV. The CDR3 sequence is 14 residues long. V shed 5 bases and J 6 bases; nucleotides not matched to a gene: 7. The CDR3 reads CASSLTSGAAEQYF. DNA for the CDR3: TGTGCCAGCAGCCTAACTAGCGGGGCGGCCGAGCAGTACTTC.

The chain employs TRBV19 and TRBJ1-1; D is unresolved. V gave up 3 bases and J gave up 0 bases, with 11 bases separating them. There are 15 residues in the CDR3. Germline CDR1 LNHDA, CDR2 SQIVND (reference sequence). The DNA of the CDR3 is TGTGCCAGTAGTATGGCTACTGACATGAACACTGAAGCTTTCTTT. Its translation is CASSMATDMNTEAFF. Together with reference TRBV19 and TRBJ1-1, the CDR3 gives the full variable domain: DGGITQSPKYLFRKEGQNVTLSCEQNLNHDAMYWYRQDPGQGLRLIYYSQIVNDFQKGDIAEGYSVSREKKESFPLTVTSAQKNPTAFYLCASSMATDMNTEAFFGQGTRLTVV.

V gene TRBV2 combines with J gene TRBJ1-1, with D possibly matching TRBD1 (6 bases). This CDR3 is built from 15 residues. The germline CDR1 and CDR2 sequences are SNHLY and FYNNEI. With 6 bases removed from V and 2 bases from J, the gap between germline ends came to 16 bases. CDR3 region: CASRVDNRDNTEAFF. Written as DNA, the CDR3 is TGTGCCAGCAGGGTAGATAACAGGGATAACACTGAAGCTTTCTTT.

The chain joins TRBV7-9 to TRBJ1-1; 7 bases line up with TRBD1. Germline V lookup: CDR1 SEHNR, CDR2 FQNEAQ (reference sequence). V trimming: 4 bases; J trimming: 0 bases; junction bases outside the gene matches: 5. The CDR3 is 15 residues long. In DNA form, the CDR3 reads TGTGCCAGCAGCTCCTCGGGACAGATGAACACTGAAGCTTTCTTT. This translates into CASSSSGQMNTEAFF.

The CDR3 coding sequence is TGTGCCAGCAGCCATGTGGCAGGAGGGAACACTGAAGCTTTCTTT. As protein: CASSHVAGGNTEAFF. The chain couples TRBV14 to TRBJ1-1; D remains ambiguous. Trimming cost V 3 bases and J 1 base, with 12 bases left between them. Germline loops: CDR1 SGHDN, CDR2 FVKESK. The length of the CDR3 is 15 residues.

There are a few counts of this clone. CDR3 DNA: TGTGCCAGCAGCATCTCGCCTAGAGAGCCCCAGCATTTT. Protein sequence: CASSISPREPQHF. The rearrangement uses TRBV7-9 and TRBJ1-5; D gene ambiguous. Trimming shortened V by 5 bases and J by 8 bases, and 13 bases separated the two germline ends. The CDR3 has 13 residues. Germline CDR1 and CDR2: SEHNR and FQNEAQ (reference sequence). Based on the CDR3 plus reference TRBV7-9 and TRBJ1-5, the full variable domain is DTGVSQNPRHKITKRGQNVTFRCDPISEHNRLYWYRQTLGQGPEFLTYFQNEAQLEKSRLLSDRFSAERPKGSFSTLEIQRTEQGDSAMYLCASSISPREPQHFGDGTRLSIL.

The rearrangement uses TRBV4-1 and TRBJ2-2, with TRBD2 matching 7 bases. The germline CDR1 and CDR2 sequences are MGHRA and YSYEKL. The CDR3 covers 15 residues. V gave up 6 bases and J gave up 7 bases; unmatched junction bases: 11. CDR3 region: CASSPGLGRFGELFF. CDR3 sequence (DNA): TGCGCCAGCAGTCCAGGACTAGGGAGGTTCGGGGAGCTGTTTTTT.

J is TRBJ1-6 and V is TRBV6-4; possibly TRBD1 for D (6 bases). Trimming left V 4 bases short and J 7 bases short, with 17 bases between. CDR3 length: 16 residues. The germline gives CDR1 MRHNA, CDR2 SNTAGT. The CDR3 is CASSVDPRGGNSPLHF. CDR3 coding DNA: TGTGCCAGCAGTGTAGATCCCAGGGGTGGCAATTCACCCCTCCACTTT.

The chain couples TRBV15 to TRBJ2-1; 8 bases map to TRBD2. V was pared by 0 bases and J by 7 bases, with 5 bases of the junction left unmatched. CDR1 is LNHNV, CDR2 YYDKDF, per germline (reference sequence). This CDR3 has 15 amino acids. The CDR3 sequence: CATSREASGGNEQFF. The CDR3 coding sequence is TGTGCCACCAGCAGAGAGGCCAGCGGGGGTAATGAGCAGTTCTTC. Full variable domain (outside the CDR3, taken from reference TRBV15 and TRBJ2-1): DAMVIQNPRYQVTQFGKPVTLSCSQTLNHNVMYWYQQKSSQAPKLLFHYYDKDFNNEADTPDNFQSRRPNTSFCFLDIRSPGLGDTAMYLCATSREASGGNEQFFGPGTRLTVL.

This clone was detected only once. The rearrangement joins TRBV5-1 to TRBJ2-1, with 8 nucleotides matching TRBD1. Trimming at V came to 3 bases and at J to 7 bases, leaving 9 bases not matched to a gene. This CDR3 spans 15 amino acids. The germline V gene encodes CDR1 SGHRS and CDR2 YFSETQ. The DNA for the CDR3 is TGCGCCAGCAGCTCGGGGCAGGGGGCGGAGAATGAGCAGTTCTTC. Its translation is CASSSGQGAENEQFF.

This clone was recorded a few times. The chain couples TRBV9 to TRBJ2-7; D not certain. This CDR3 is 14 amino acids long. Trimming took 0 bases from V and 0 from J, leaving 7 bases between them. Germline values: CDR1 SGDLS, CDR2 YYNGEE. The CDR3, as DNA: TGTGCCAGCAGCGTAGACCCGGGCTCCTACGAGCAGTACTTC. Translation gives CASSVDPGSYEQYF.

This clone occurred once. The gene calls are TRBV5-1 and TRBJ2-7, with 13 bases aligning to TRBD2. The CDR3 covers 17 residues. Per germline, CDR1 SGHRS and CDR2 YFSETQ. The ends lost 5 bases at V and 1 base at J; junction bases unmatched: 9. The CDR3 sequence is CASRATSGGARSYEQYF. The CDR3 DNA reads TGCGCCAGCAGAGCAACTAGCGGGGGGGCCCGTTCCTACGAGCAGTACTTC.

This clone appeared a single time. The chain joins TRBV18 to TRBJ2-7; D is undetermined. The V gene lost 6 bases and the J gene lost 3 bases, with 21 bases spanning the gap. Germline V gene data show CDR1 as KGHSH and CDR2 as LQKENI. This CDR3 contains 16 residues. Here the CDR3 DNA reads TGTGCCAGCTCCGCCCTGGGCAGGCACTTCGACTACGAGCAGTACTTC. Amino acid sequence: CASSALGRHFDYEQYF.

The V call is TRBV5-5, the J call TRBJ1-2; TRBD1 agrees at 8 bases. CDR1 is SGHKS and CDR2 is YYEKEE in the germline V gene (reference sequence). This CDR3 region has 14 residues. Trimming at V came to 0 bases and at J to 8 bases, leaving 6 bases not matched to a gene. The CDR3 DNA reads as TGTGCCAGCAGCTTGGGGCAGGGGGCAGAGGGCTACACCTTC. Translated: CASSLGQGAEGYTF.

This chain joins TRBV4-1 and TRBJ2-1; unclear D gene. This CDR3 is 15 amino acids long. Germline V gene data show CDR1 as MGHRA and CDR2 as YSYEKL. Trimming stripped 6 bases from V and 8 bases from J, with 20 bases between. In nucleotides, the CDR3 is TGCGCCAGCAGAAACCCCGCGACTCAGTTGGATGAGCAGTTCTTC. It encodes CASRNPATQLDEQFF.

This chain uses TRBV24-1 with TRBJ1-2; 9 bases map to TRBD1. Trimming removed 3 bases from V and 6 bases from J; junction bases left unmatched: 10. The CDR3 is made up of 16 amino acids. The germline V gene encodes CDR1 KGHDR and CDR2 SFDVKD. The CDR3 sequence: CATSDPHRGRENGYTF. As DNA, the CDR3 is TGTGCCACCAGTGATCCCCACAGGGGGCGCGAAAATGGCTACACCTTC.

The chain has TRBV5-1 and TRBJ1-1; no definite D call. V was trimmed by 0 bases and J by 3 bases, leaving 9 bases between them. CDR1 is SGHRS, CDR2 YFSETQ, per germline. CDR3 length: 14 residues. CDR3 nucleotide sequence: TGCGCCAGCAGCTTGGTCGTCGGGGACACTGAAGCTTTCTTT. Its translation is CASSLVVGDTEAFF.